Listed here are 5 T cell receptor beta chains from one sample, sequenced in a study of blood T cell repertoires in COVID-19. Assay: immunoSEQ multiplex PCR; the TCRdb copy retains only in-frame clones and omits some. The data show 200,000 or so clones, 70% to 90% seen once. Sequencing was performed on PBMCs or T cells enriched from blood (not recorded which). These receptors were obtained from a woman aged 18 to 35 who had recovered from COVID-19.

The chain uses TRBV12-3 or TRBV12-4 and TRBJ1-1, with D maybe TRBD1 (5 bases). The CDR3 is 12 amino acids. V gave up 4 bases and J gave up 7 bases, with 10 bases separating them. CDR3 DNA sequence: TGTGCCAGCAGTTCCAGGAGGGGTGAAGCTTTCTTT. This sequence encodes CASSSRRGEAFF.

The rearrangement uses TRBV4-1 and TRBJ2-3; D is unresolved. Germline lookup yields CDR1 MGHRA and CDR2 YSYEKL. This CDR3 contains 12 residues. The V end lost 2 bases, the J end lost 4 bases, and 4 bases lay between the germline ends. The CDR3: CASSQPADTQYF. CDR3 DNA sequence: TGCGCCAGCAGCCAACCGGCAGATACGCAGTATTTT.

A single count supports this clone. The chain is built from TRBV28 and TRBJ2-1; 13 bases are a match to TRBD2. The CDR3 spans 18 residues. V dropped 3 bases and J dropped 6; count of bases not matched to a gene: 11. Germline values: CDR1 MDHEN, CDR2 SYDVKM. The CDR3 loop reads CASSFSGVGTSGVNEQFF. The DNA for the CDR3 is TGTGCCAGCAGTTTCAGTGGTGTGGGGACTAGCGGGGTCAATGAGCAGTTCTTC.

The V gene is TRBV21-1, the J gene TRBJ2-7; TRBD2 was called by the table and not checked on the DNA. TRBV21-1 is a pseudogene segment. The CDR3 totals 15 residues. As DNA, the CDR3 is TGTGCCAGCAGCAAAGCGCTTCCGGGATACTACGAGCAGTACTTC. It specifies CASSKALPGYYEQYF.

In this sample, this clone turned up a few times. This chain uses TRBV28 with TRBJ1-1; TRBD1 is a possible D gene (5 bases). The CDR3 is 12 amino acids. Trimming shortened V by 6 bases and J by 8 bases, and 13 bases separated the two germline ends. Per the germline V gene, CDR1 is MDHEN and CDR2 is SYDVKM. The CDR3 region has the DNA TGTGCCAGCAGCAATAGTTGGGGCGAAGCTTTCTTT. Translated, it gives CASSNSWGEAFF.